Here is one T cell receptor beta chain with its context. This record belongs to a study of control samples from healthy donors and cancer patients. This CDR3 has 13 amino acids. With 10 bases removed from V and 3 bases from J, the gap between germline ends came to 15 bases. From germline, CDR1 is MNHEY and CDR2 SMNVEV (reference sequence). TCRdb keeps only in-frame clones here, not all; method: immunoSEQ multiplex PCR. The sample contains about 130,000 clones, around 94% of which appear only once. Specimen: PBMCs. The rearrangement uses TRBV27 and TRBJ1-2; TRBD1 might be the D (6 bases). The clonotype comes from a man aged 55 to 70 with colorectal cancer. The CDR3 DNA reads as TGTGCCACGGGCGGCAGGGGACACTATGGCTACACCTTC. It encodes CATGGRGHYGYTF.